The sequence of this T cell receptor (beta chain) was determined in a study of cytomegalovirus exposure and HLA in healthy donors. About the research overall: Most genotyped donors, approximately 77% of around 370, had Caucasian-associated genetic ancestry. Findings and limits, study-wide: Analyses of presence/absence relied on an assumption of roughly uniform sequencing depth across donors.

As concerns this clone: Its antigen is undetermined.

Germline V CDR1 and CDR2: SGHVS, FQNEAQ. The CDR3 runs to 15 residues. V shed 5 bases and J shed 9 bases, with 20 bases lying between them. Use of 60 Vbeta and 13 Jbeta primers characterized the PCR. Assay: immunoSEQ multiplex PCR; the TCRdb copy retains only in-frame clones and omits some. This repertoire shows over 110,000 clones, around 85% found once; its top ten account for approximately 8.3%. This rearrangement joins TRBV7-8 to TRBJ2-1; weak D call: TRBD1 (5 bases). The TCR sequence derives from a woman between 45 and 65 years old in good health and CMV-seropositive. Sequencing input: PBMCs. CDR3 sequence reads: CASSPYQTGRSEQFF. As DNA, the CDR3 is TGTGCCAGCAGCCCTTACCAAACAGGACGGAGTGAGCAGTTCTTC.